What follows are 32 T cell receptor beta chains derived from one specimen sequenced in a study of blood T cells in healthy people across ages. A J-beta primer mix and a sample-barcoded 5' primer were used in a second PCR of roughly 6 to 11 cycles. TCRdb fed the 5' RACE reads into MiXCR, producing one record per CDR3 protein. The profile shows 730,000 or so distinct CDR3 sequences, roughly two fifths of them singletons. Sequencing was carried out using blood. The receptors shown here come from a man older than 75 in good health.

The rearrangement joins TRBV11-2 to TRBJ2-7; 8 nucleotides line up with TRBD1. The V gene end was trimmed by 3 bases and the J gene end by 0 bases; junction bases not matched to a gene: 7. The CDR3 has 16 residues. Germline-derived CDR1 and CDR2 are SGHAT and FQNNGV. DNA for the CDR3: TGTGCCAGCAGCTTTACAGGGGGGCATAGCTCCTACGAGCAGTACTTC. Protein sequence: CASSFTGGHSSYEQYF.

This clonotype appeared many times. The J gene is TRBJ2-3, the V gene TRBV20-1; D might be TRBD2 (7 bases). V was clipped by 3 bases and J by 6 bases, with 16 bases between them. The CDR3 consists of 14 residues. Germline lookup yields CDR1 DFQATT and CDR2 SNEGSKA (reference sequence). Here the CDR3 reads CSARSGGAGDTQYF. In DNA, the CDR3 is TGCAGTGCTAGGAGTGGGGGGGCGGGGGATACGCAGTATTTT.

The table lists this clonotype with a count of one. J is TRBJ2-5 and V is TRBV9; weak D call: TRBD1 (6 bases). Trimming cost V 3 bases and J 7 bases, with 19 bases left between them. The CDR3 length is 15 residues. Germline-derived CDR1 and CDR2 are SGDLS and YYNGEE. The CDR3 DNA sequence: TGTGCCAGCAGCGACACCCCAGGGGTCCTAGTGACCCAGTACTTC. It is translated as CASSDTPGVLVTQYF.

This clonotype was recorded a few times. J is TRBJ2-1 and V is TRBV4-3; TRBD2 matches at 9 bases. The V and J ends lost 5 bases and 9 bases, in that order; junction bases with no gene match: 8. There are 14 residues in the CDR3. Germline CDR1 and CDR2: LGHNA and YSLEER. The CDR3 coding sequence is TGCGCCAGCAGCATAGCTAGCGGGACGGGTGAGCAGTTCTTC. Residues: CASSIASGTGEQFF.

At least ten counts were recorded for this clonotype. The chain has TRBV6-5 and TRBJ1-1, with D tentatively TRBD1 (5 bases). V was pared by 6 bases and J by 0 bases, with 14 bases between. This CDR3 has 15 residues. The V gene's germline CDR1 is MNHEY and CDR2 SVGAGI. CDR3 residues: CASRGFGGMNTEAFF. CDR3 coding DNA: TGTGCCAGCAGAGGGTTTGGGGGTATGAACACTGAAGCTTTCTTT.

The V gene is TRBV12-3 or TRBV12-4, the J gene TRBJ2-3, with TRBD1 identical over 9 bases. The ends lost 6 bases at V and 3 bases at J; junction bases unmatched: 10. The CDR3 is 16 residues long. In nucleotides, the CDR3 is TGTGCCAGCAGCACCGGGACAGGGCGTTGGACAGATACGCAGTATTTT. Translating it yields CASSTGTGRWTDTQYF.

The chain links TRBV30 to TRBJ1-5; 7 positions match TRBD1. This CDR3 is 14 amino acids long. V shed 5 bases and J 6 bases; nucleotides not matched to a gene: 10. Germline V gives CDR1 GTSNPN, CDR2 SVGIG (reference sequence). This chain's CDR3 is CAWAQTGMAQPQHF. The CDR3 nucleotides are TGTGCCTGGGCACAGACAGGGATGGCTCAGCCCCAGCATTTT.

This clonotype was seen a few times. The chain uses TRBV20-1 and TRBJ1-4, with 7 bases identical to TRBD1. V was pared by 0 bases and J by 7 bases, with 8 bases of the junction left unmatched. The CDR3 is 15 residues long. CDR1 is DFQATT and CDR2 is SNEGSKA in the germline V gene (reference sequence). The CDR3 DNA is TGCAGTGCTAGAGATGCGGGGACAGCGGTTGAAAAACTGTTTTTT. As protein: CSARDAGTAVEKLFF.

In its sample, this clonotype was seen a few times. The chain carries TRBV9 and TRBJ1-6; a weak D match, TRBD1 (5 bases). Trimming removed 3 bases at V and 7 bases at J, with 11 bases between. The CDR3 sequence is 14 residues long. Per the germline V gene, CDR1 is SGDLS and CDR2 is YYNGEE. Here the CDR3 DNA reads TGTGCCAGCAGCGGGGCAGGGTGGAATTCACCCCTCCACTTT. It specifies CASSGAGWNSPLHF.

V is TRBV4-1 and J is TRBJ2-2; 9 nucleotides match TRBD2. The CDR3 is 16 amino acids. Germline CDR1 is MGHRA and CDR2 is YSYEKL. V lost 4 bases to trimming and J lost 6 bases; unmatched junction nucleotides: 9. CDR3 in DNA: TGCGCCAGCAGCCCCTCGGGGGGACTAGCTTCCGGGGAGCTGTTTTTT. This encodes CASSPSGGLASGELFF.

V and J are TRBV7-8 and TRBJ2-5; 7 positions match TRBD2. This CDR3 is 16 amino acids long. V shed 1 base, J shed 0 bases, and the junction held 5 bases outside the gene matches. The germline V gene encodes CDR1 SGHVS and CDR2 FQNEAQ. The CDR3 DNA follows: TGTGCCAGCAGCTTAGTCCTAGCGGTACACCAAGAGACCCAGTACTTC. It encodes CASSLVLAVHQETQYF. Complete variable domain (other parts from reference TRBV7-8 and TRBJ2-5): GAGVSQSPRYKVAKRGQDVALRCDPISGHVSLFWYQQALGQGPEFLTYFQNEAQLDKSGLPSDRFFAERPEGSVSTLKIQRTQQEDSAVYLCASSLVLAVHQETQYFGPGTRLLVL.

The J gene is TRBJ2-1, the V gene TRBV6-1, with 8 bases aligning to TRBD2. V gave up 5 bases and J gave up 6 bases; unmatched junction bases: 9. CDR3 length: 15 amino acids. Germline CDR1 is MNHNS and CDR2 is SASEGT. The CDR3 reads CASSPSASGSNEQFF. DNA for the CDR3: TGTGCCAGCAGTCCATCGGCTAGCGGGTCCAATGAGCAGTTCTTC.

This clonotype was observed a few times. The chain has TRBV9 and TRBJ2-3; D uncertain. Germline V gene sequence: CDR1 SGDLS, CDR2 YYNGEE. Between the trimmed V and J ends, which lost 3 bases and 2 bases, there was a span of 7 bases. CDR3 length: 13 amino acids. The DNA of the CDR3 is TGTGCCAGCAGCGAGGATCACACAGATACGCAGTATTTT. This encodes CASSEDHTDTQYF.

The chain couples TRBV7-2 to TRBJ1-5; 11 bases line up with TRBD1. Germline V gene sequence: CDR1 SGHTA, CDR2 FQGNSA. Germline trimming cut 1 base from V and 1 base from J; bases unmatched to any gene: 9. CDR3 length equals 19 residues. The DNA for the CDR3 is TGTGCCAGCAGCTTAGTCTGGGACAGGGGGGATAGGAGCAATCAGCCCCAGCATTTT. This encodes CASSLVWDRGDRSNQPQHF.

The gene calls are TRBV20-1 and TRBJ2-1; the D is unclear. Germline V lookup: CDR1 DFQATT, CDR2 SNEGSKA (reference sequence). V gave up 8 bases and J gave up 5 bases, with 22 bases separating them. This CDR3 region has 15 residues. The CDR3 protein is CSSPRESPSHNEQFF. The CDR3 bases are TGCAGTTCCCCGAGAGAATCTCCATCGCACAATGAGCAGTTCTTC.

This rearrangement joins TRBV6-1 to TRBJ2-3; 9 nucleotides match TRBD2. Germline V gene lookup returns CDR1 MNHNS and CDR2 SASEGT. The ends lost 6 bases at V and 4 bases at J; junction bases unmatched: 17. The CDR3 runs 18 residues. The CDR3 protein is CASRKMGYSGSGPDTQYF. The CDR3 region has the DNA TGTGCCAGCAGAAAGATGGGGTATAGCGGGAGTGGTCCAGATACGCAGTATTTT.

This clonotype was observed at least ten times. J is TRBJ2-3 and V is TRBV7-9; 8 bases map to TRBD2. Germline V gene data show CDR1 as SEHNR and CDR2 as FQNEAQ (reference sequence). The V segment lost 5 bases and the J segment 6 bases; nucleotides outside the gene matches: 10. CDR3 length equals 15 residues. Written as DNA, the CDR3 is TGTGCCAGCAGCGCTAATATCGGGAGGGTGGATACGCAGTATTTT. Translated: CASSANIGRVDTQYF.

The chain uses TRBV29-1 and TRBJ1-1, with a tentative D call TRBD1 (6 bases). Germline V gene data show CDR1 as SQVTM and CDR2 as ANQGSEA. This CDR3 has 15 amino acids. Trimming shortened V by 0 bases and J by 3 bases, and 14 bases separated the two germline ends. In DNA form, the CDR3 reads TGCAGCGTTGAAGAGGGGGCAGGAGGCTACACTGAAGCTTTCTTT. It translates to CSVEEGAGGYTEAFF.

The chain recombines TRBV29-1 with TRBJ2-1, with D tentatively TRBD1 or TRBD2 (5 bases each). Germline-derived CDR1 and CDR2 are SQVTM and ANQGSEA. This CDR3 comprises 13 residues. V dropped 0 bases and J dropped 7 bases, with 10 bases sitting between them. The CDR3 sequence: CSVEDLWGNEQFF. In nucleotides, the CDR3 is TGCAGCGTTGAAGATCTTTGGGGGAATGAGCAGTTCTTC.

This clonotype appeared a single time. The genes are TRBV12-3 or TRBV12-4 and TRBJ1-5, with TRBD1 identical over 10 bases. This CDR3 has 17 residues. V shed 6 bases, J shed 2 bases, and the junction held 10 bases outside the gene matches. The DNA of the CDR3 is TGTGCCAGCAGCCTGAGGGGGACAGGGGTGGGCAATCAGCCCCAGCATTTT. Protein: CASSLRGTGVGNQPQHF.

The chain recombines TRBV12-3 or TRBV12-4 with TRBJ2-1; 10 positions match TRBD2. This CDR3 spans 15 amino acids. With V trimmed by 2 bases and J by 5 bases, 3 bases remained unmatched. CDR3 amino acids: CASSLRTSGHNEQFF. CDR3 bases: TGTGCCAGCAGTTTAAGGACTAGCGGACACAATGAGCAGTTCTTC.

This chain uses TRBV27 with TRBJ2-4; D may be TRBD1 (5 bases). The J call may not be correct, given that the DNA end is closer to TRBJ2-7. CDR1 and CDR2 (germline): MNHEY, SMNVEV (reference sequence). This CDR3 is 13 amino acids long. This CDR3 reads CASRGHHSYEQYF. CDR3 nucleotides: TGTGCCAGCAGAGGACATCACTCCTACGAGCAGTACTTC.

The chain combines TRBV28 with TRBJ2-1; a possible D gene is TRBD2 (5 bases). Trimming took 1 base from V and 4 from J, leaving 8 bases between them. Germline loops: CDR1 MDHEN, CDR2 SYDVKM. CDR3 size: 14 residues. The CDR3 nucleotides read TGTGCCAGCAGTTTATATTCGGGGTACAATGAGCAGTTCTTC. It translates to CASSLYSGYNEQFF.

This clonotype was detected many times. The V call is TRBV6-2 or TRBV6-3, the J call TRBJ2-1, with 10 positions matching TRBD2. Per germline, CDR1 MNHEY and CDR2 SVGEGT. V gave up 5 bases and J gave up 9 bases; unmatched junction bases: 7. CDR3 length equals 14 residues. The CDR3 is CASSLAGAVGEQFF. The CDR3 DNA follows: TGTGCCAGCAGTCTAGCGGGGGCAGTGGGTGAGCAGTTCTTC.

This chain connects TRBV5-1 to TRBJ2-1; a weak D match, TRBD1 (5 bases). CDR1 is SGHRS and CDR2 is YFSETQ in the germline V gene. CDR3 size: 14 residues. V gave up 4 bases and J gave up 10 bases, with 18 bases separating them. CDR3 in amino acids: CASSVDKADHEQFF. CDR3 sequence (DNA): TGCGCCAGCAGCGTGGACAAGGCAGATCACGAGCAGTTCTTC.

Comment on this clonotype: Given a much more abundant clone one base away, this may be a read error. The CDR3 protein is CTSSYSRDASRTQYF. CDR3 DNA sequence: TGTACCAGCAGTTACTCGCGGGACGCAAGTAGGACCCAGTACTTC. The chain combines TRBV6-6 with TRBJ2-5; TRBD2 might be the D (6 bases). The CDR3 runs 15 residues. Germline CDR1 MNHNY, CDR2 SVGAGI (reference sequence).

This clonotype was seen a handful of times. The rearrangement uses TRBV7-2 and TRBJ2-1; D call uncertain. Looked up from germline, CDR1 is SGHTA and CDR2 is FQGNSA. Trimming shortened V by 5 bases and J by 6 bases, and 5 bases separated the two germline ends. The CDR3 spans 11 residues. CDR3 nucleotide sequence: TGTGCCAGCAGCCGGCCCAATGAGCAGTTCTTC. Protein: CASSRPNEQFF. The variable domain in full, completed from reference TRBV7-2 and TRBJ2-1, reads GAGVSQSPSNKVTEKGKDVELRCDPISGHTALYWYRQSLGQGLEFLIYFQGNSAPDKSGLPSDRFSAERTGGSVSTLTIQRTQQEDSAVYLCASSRPNEQFFGPGTRLTVL.

This clonotype was seen a handful of times. This may come from a read error, since a much larger clone is one base off. V and J are TRBV29-1 and TRBJ2-1, with 8 nucleotides matching TRBD2. From germline, CDR1 is SQVTM and CDR2 ANQGSEA. The CDR3 contains 13 residues. The junction had 9 bases not matched to a gene; V was cut back by 4 bases and J by 10 bases. This CDR3 is CSVGGLGGYEQFF. DNA of the CDR3: TGCAGCGTTGGGGGACTAGGAGGGTACGAGCAGTTCTTC.

V and J are TRBV6-2 or TRBV6-3 and TRBJ2-5; TRBD2 matches 8 bases. The closer fit of TRBJ2-7 to the DNA end suggests the J call may be wrong. The germline V gene has CDR1 MNHEY and CDR2 SVGEGT. The CDR3 spans 16 residues. In nucleotides, the CDR3 is TGTGCCAGCAGCCGCAGGGGAAGCGGGAGTAGCAACGAGCAGTACTTC. Translating it yields CASSRRGSGSSNEQYF.

Concerning this clonotype itself: Relative to the germline gene, one junction end is altered; a read error may explain this. The chain links TRBV7-8 to TRBJ2-5, with D perhaps TRBD1 or TRBD2 (5 bases each). The DNA matches TRBJ2-7 better at its end, which makes the J call doubtful. From germline, CDR1 is SGHVS and CDR2 FQNEAQ. CDR3 length: 13 residues. For the CDR3, the DNA is TGTGCCAGCATCTTATTGAGGGGCTACGAGCAGTACTTC. This codes for CASILLRGYEQYF.

Only a few counts were recorded for this clonotype. The V gene is TRBV24-1, the J gene TRBJ2-5; D uncertain. Germline assignment: CDR1 KGHDR and CDR2 SFDVKD. The CDR3 consists of 13 residues. Trimming left V 4 bases short and J 11 bases short, with 16 bases between. The CDR3 is CATSDPNRNEQYF. In DNA form, the CDR3 reads TGTGCCACCAGTGACCCCAACAGAAATGAGCAGTACTTC.

The chain joins TRBV24-1 to TRBJ2-7, with D perhaps TRBD1 (5 bases). Germline V gives CDR1 KGHDR, CDR2 SFDVKD. Between the trimmed V and J ends, which lost 5 bases and 7 bases, there was a span of 14 bases. CDR3 length: 13 amino acids. The CDR3 is CATSANPGHEQYF. CDR3 DNA: TGTGCCACCAGTGCTAACCCAGGGCATGAGCAGTACTTC.